This T cell receptor (beta chain) derives from a study of control samples from healthy donors and cancer patients. TCRdb's copy holds only in-frame clones and misses some; the assay was immunoSEQ multiplex PCR. Among about 130,000 clones, approximately 89% were seen once, and the ten largest hold approximately 8.6%. Per the germline V gene, CDR1 is MNHNS and CDR2 is SASEGT. The CDR3 is 13 amino acids. Trimming took 2 bases from V and 5 from J, leaving 4 bases between them. Sample: blood. This chain uses TRBV6-1 with TRBJ1-6; D is ambiguous. The sequence was collected from a man in his late teens or twenties in good health. The chain's CDR3 is CASSENDNSPLHF. The CDR3 DNA sequence: TGTGCCAGCAGTGAAAATGATAATTCACCCCTCCACTTT.